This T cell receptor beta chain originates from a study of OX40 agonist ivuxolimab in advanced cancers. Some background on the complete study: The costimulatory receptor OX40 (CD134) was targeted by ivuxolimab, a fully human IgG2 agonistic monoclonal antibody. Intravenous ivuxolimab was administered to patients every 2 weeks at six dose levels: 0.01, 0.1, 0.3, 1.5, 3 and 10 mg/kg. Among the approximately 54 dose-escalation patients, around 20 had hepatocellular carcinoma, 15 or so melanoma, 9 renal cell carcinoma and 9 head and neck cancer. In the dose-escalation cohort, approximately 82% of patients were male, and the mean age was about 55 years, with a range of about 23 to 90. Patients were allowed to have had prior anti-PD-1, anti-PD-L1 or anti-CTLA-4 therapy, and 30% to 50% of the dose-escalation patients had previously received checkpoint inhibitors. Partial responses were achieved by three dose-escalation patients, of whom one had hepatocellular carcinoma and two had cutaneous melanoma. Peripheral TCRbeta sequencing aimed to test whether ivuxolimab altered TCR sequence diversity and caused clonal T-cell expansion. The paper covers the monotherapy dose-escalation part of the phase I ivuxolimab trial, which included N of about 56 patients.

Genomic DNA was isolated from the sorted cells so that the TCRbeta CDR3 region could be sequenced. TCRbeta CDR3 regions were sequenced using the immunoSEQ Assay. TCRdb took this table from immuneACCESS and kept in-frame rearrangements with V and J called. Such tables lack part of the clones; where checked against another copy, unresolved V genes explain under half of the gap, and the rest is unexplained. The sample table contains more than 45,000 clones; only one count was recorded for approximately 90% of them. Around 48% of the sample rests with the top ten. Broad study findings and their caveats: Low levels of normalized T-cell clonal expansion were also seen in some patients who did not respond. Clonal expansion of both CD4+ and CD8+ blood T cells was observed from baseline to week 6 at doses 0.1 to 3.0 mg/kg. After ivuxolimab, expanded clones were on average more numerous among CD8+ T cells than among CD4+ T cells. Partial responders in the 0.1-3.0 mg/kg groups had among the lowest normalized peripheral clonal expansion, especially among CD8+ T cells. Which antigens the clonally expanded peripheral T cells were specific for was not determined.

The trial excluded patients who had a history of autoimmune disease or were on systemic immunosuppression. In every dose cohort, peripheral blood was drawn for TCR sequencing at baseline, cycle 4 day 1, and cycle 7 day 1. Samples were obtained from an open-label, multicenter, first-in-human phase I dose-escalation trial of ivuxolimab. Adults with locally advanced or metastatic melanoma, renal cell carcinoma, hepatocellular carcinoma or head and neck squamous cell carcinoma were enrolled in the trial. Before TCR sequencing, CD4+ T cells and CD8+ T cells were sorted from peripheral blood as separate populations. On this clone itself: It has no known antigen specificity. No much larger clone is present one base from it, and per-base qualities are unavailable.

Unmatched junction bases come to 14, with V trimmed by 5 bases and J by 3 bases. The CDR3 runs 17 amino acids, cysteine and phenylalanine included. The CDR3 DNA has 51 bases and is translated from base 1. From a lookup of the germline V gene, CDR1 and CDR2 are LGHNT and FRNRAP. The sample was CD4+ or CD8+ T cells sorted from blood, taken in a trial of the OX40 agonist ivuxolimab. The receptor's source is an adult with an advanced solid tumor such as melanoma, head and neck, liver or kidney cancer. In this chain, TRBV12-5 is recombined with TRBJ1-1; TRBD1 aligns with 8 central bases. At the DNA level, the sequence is TGTGCTAGTGGTAAGGACAGGGTCAAAGTAGGGGACACTGAAGCTTTCTTT. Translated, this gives CASGKDRVKVGDTEAFF. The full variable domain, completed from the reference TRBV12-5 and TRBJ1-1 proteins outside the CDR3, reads DARVTQTPRHKVTEMGQEVTMRCQPILGHNTVFWYRQTMMQGLELLAYFRNRAPLDDSGMPKDRFSAEMPDATLATLKIQPSEPRDSAVYFCASGKDRVKVGDTEAFFGQGTRLTVV.